This paragraph covers one T cell receptor (beta chain) sequence. Given the absence of the conserved phenylalanine or tryptophan at the CDR3 end, a read error is likely. The DNA is omitted, as the CDR3 cannot be located on it reliably, and the CDR3 follows TCRdb's listing. Profiling that covered TCR beta VDJ and CDR3 relied on genomic DNA as its template. MiXCR was run by TCRdb on the reads, yielding one entry per CDR3 protein. The data contain some 410,000 distinct CDR3 sequences, under 80% of them singletons. Germline CDR1 is SGHVS and CDR2 is FQNEAQ. With termini counted, the CDR3 has 13 amino acids. The data derive from a study of CD8+CD57+ T cells in acquired aplastic anemia.

The sample taken for sequencing was sorted CD4+, CD8+, or CD8+CD57+ T cells (not recorded which) from PBMCs. The chain carries TRBV7-8 and TRBJ2-1; no DNA check was done on the table's D call, TRBD2. This TCR was recovered from a human donor in good health, serving as a control. The CDR3 is CASSFGSSGEQQY.